This note documents a single T cell receptor (beta chain) sequence. The antigen is unknown. Within the sample, other DNA sequences also encode this same CDR3. This record belongs to a study of T cell responses to AZD1222 COVID-19 vaccine. Here immunoSEQ multiplex PCR was the method, and the copy in TCRdb shows in-frame clones only, minus some. The profile covers roughly 160,000 clones, with around 91% appearing a single time and 6.5% to 8.5% taken by the ten largest. The V end lost 0 bases, the J end lost 0 bases, and 5 bases lay between the germline ends. The CDR3 runs 14 residues. Germline V CDR1 and CDR2: MNHEY, SVGAGI. Findings of the study overall: At baseline, seropositivity was found in only six or seven AZD1222 recipients. Repertoire samples came only from after the peak T cell response. Spike-spanning, vaccine-associated CD4 TCRs were dominant at 160-218 and 743-854.

The sequencing here drew on peripheral blood, taken on day 0 of AZD1222 vaccination. The origin of this receptor is an adult in good health. This chain joins TRBV6-5 and TRBJ1-2; D not certain. The CDR3 loop reads CASSYSPANYGYTF. The CDR3 DNA is TGTGCCAGCAGTTACTCCCCAGCTAACTATGGCTACACCTTC.